This is a list of T cell receptor beta chains from one sample in a study of shared clonotypes between healthy human individuals. Sequencing was performed with immunoSEQ multiplex PCR; in TCRdb, only in-frame clones are kept and a portion is missing. This sample carries some 2.1 million clones, just over 90% of them seen once, and the ten largest clones take over 1.5%. Sequenced material: naive CD8+ T cells from PBMCs. Receptors originate from a man aged 18 to 30 in good health. Some clones in this sample may be carry-over from other donors' samples. The CDR3 runs from the conserved cysteine through the conserved F or W. D genes are given only for firm matches. Rows may omit the clone size; those that give it use once, few, many or a size class.

J gene: TRBJ2-2; D gene: NA; clone size: once; V gene: TRBV7-2; CDR3 protein: CASSLGWRGPNTGELFF; CDR3 DNA: TGTGCCAGCAGCTTAGGCTGGAGGGGCCCGAACACCGGGGAGCTGTTTTTT
J gene: TRBJ2-5; D gene: TRBD2; clone size: once; V gene: TRBV29-1; CDR3 protein: CSVTWLGRGETQYF; CDR3 DNA: TGCAGCGTGACCTGGCTTGGGAGGGGAGAGACCCAGTACTTC
J gene: TRBJ1-4; D gene: TRBD1; clone size: NA; V gene: TRBV18; CDR3 protein: CASSPRDRKNEKLFF; CDR3 DNA: TGTGCCAGCTCACCCAGGGACAGAAAAAATGAAAAACTGTTTTTT
J gene: TRBJ2-1; D gene: TRBD1; clone size: NA; V gene: TRBV7-9; CDR3 protein: CASQQGGNEQFF; CDR3 DNA: TGTGCCAGCCAACAGGGGGGTAATGAGCAGTTCTTC
J gene: TRBJ1-1; D gene: NA; clone size: NA; V gene: TRBV4-1; CDR3 protein: CASSPLTPTGVTEAFF; CDR3 DNA: TGCGCCAGCAGCCCCTTAACCCCGACAGGAGTCACTGAAGCTTTCTTT
J gene: TRBJ1-5; D gene: NA; clone size: NA; V gene: TRBV28; CDR3 protein: CASSQLGIDQPQHF; CDR3 DNA: TGTGCCAGCAGCCAACTAGGGATAGATCAGCCCCAGCATTTT
J gene: TRBJ1-2; D gene: NA; clone size: NA; V gene: TRBV5-8; CDR3 protein: CASSLWGAAYGYTF; CDR3 DNA: TGTGCCAGCAGCTTGTGGGGGGCTGCCTATGGCTACACCTTC
J gene: TRBJ2-1; D gene: TRBD2; clone size: NA; V gene: TRBV4-1; CDR3 protein: CASSQDLAGVYNEQFF; CDR3 DNA: TGCGCCAGCAGCCAGGACCTAGCGGGGGTATACAATGAGCAGTTCTTC
J gene: TRBJ2-7; D gene: NA; clone size: NA; V gene: TRBV15; CDR3 protein: CATSRDRGTATYEQYF; CDR3 DNA: TGTGCCACCAGCAGAGATCGGGGGACAGCAACCTACGAGCAGTACTTC
J gene: TRBJ2-7; D gene: NA; clone size: NA; V gene: TRBV2; CDR3 protein: CASSDKDSGSYEQYF; CDR3 DNA: TGTGCCAGCAGTGATAAAGACTCGGGCTCCTACGAGCAGTACTTC
J gene: TRBJ1-5; D gene: NA; clone size: NA; V gene: TRBV7-2; CDR3 protein: CASRLQGYNQPQHF; CDR3 DNA: TGTGCCAGCAGGTTACAGGGTTACAATCAGCCCCAGCATTTT
J gene: TRBJ2-7; D gene: NA; clone size: NA; V gene: TRBV7-8; CDR3 protein: CASSLFQGTYEQYF; CDR3 DNA: TGTGCCAGCAGCTTATTTCAGGGCACCTACGAGCAGTACTTC
J gene: TRBJ1-1; D gene: NA; clone size: NA; V gene: TRBV28; CDR3 protein: CASSLTGWGTEAFF; CDR3 DNA: TGTGCCAGCAGTTTAACAGGCTGGGGCACTGAAGCTTTCTTT
J gene: TRBJ2-1; D gene: NA; clone size: NA; V gene: TRBV4-3; CDR3 protein: CASSQGPAYNEQFF; CDR3 DNA: TGCGCCAGCAGCCAAGGGCCAGCTTACAATGAGCAGTTCTTC
J gene: TRBJ1-4; D gene: NA; clone size: NA; V gene: TRBV6-5; CDR3 protein: CASSGITNEKLFF; CDR3 DNA: TGTGCCAGCAGCGGAATCACTAATGAAAAACTGTTTTTT
J gene: TRBJ2-1; D gene: NA; clone size: NA; V gene: TRBV27; CDR3 protein: CASSWGPHNEQFF; CDR3 DNA: TGTGCCAGCAGTTGGGGACCTCACAATGAGCAGTTCTTC
J gene: TRBJ2-1; D gene: TRBD2; clone size: NA; V gene: TRBV28; CDR3 protein: CASSPLLAGDNEQFF; CDR3 DNA: TGTGCCAGCAGTCCATTACTAGCGGGTGACAATGAGCAGTTCTTC
J gene: TRBJ1-4; D gene: NA; clone size: NA; V gene: TRBV27; CDR3 protein: CASSLQASNEKLFF; CDR3 DNA: TGTGCCAGCAGTCTCCAGGCCTCTAATGAAAAACTGTTTTTT
J gene: TRBJ2-5; D gene: TRBD1; clone size: once; V gene: TRBV5-4; CDR3 protein: CASSQTGGRGETQYF; CDR3 DNA: TGTGCCAGCAGCCAGACAGGGGGCCGAGGGGAGACCCAGTACTTC
J gene: TRBJ2-1; D gene: NA; clone size: NA; V gene: TRBV5-6; CDR3 protein: CASSLDRTSSYNEQFF; CDR3 DNA: TGTGCCAGCAGCTTGGATAGGACGAGCTCCTACAATGAGCAGTTCTTC
J gene: TRBJ2-7; D gene: NA; clone size: NA; V gene: TRBV27; CDR3 protein: CASSFSLQGYEQYF; CDR3 DNA: TGTGCCAGCAGTTTCTCACTCCAGGGCTACGAGCAGTACTTC
J gene: TRBJ2-3; D gene: NA; clone size: NA; V gene: TRBV5-4; CDR3 protein: CASTLFPRGSTDTQYF; CDR3 DNA: TGTGCCAGCACCTTATTCCCCAGGGGCAGCACAGATACGCAGTATTTT
J gene: TRBJ2-7; D gene: NA; clone size: NA; V gene: TRBV9; CDR3 protein: CASSGPTRDNEQYF; CDR3 DNA: TGTGCCAGCAGCGGACCGACAAGGGACAACGAGCAGTACTTC
J gene: TRBJ1-1; D gene: NA; clone size: NA; V gene: TRBV5-1; CDR3 protein: CASSEGRRNTEAFF; CDR3 DNA: TGCGCCAGCAGCGAAGGACGGCGGAACACTGAAGCTTTCTTT
J gene: TRBJ1-1; D gene: TRBD1; clone size: NA; V gene: TRBV7-3; CDR3 protein: CASSLGQRNTEAFF; CDR3 DNA: TGTGCCAGCAGCTTGGGACAGAGGAACACTGAAGCTTTCTTT
J gene: TRBJ2-7; D gene: TRBD2; clone size: NA; V gene: TRBV7-2; CDR3 protein: CASSWGLAGSYEQYF; CDR3 DNA: TGTGCCAGCAGCTGGGGACTAGCCGGTTCCTACGAGCAGTACTTC
J gene: TRBJ2-7; D gene: NA; clone size: NA; V gene: TRBV9; CDR3 protein: CASSVASAGPEYEQYF; CDR3 DNA: TGTGCCAGCAGCGTAGCTTCGGCAGGGCCGGAATACGAGCAGTACTTC
J gene: TRBJ2-3; D gene: TRBD2; clone size: NA; V gene: TRBV4-3; CDR3 protein: CASSHGLADITDTQYF; CDR3 DNA: TGCGCCAGCAGCCATGGACTAGCGGACATCACAGATACGCAGTATTTT
J gene: TRBJ1-1; D gene: NA; clone size: NA; V gene: TRBV27; CDR3 protein: CASSLSPGVGPAFF; CDR3 DNA: TGTGCCAGCAGTTTATCCCCGGGGGTGGGGCCGGCTTTCTTT
J gene: TRBJ1-1; D gene: NA; clone size: NA; V gene: TRBV6-6; CDR3 protein: CASSPVGVLGLGSAFF; CDR3 DNA: TGTGCCAGCAGCCCCGTGGGGGTTCTGGGTCTGGGGTCGGCTTTCTTT
J gene: TRBJ2-1; D gene: TRBD2; clone size: NA; V gene: TRBV2; CDR3 protein: CASTIAGSSYNEQFF; CDR3 DNA: TGTGCCAGCACCATAGCGGGGTCCTCCTACAATGAGCAGTTCTTC
J gene: TRBJ2-1; D gene: NA; clone size: NA; V gene: TRBV7-2; CDR3 protein: CASSLDAGEQFF; CDR3 DNA: TGTGCCAGCAGCTTAGACGCCGGCGAGCAGTTCTTC
J gene: TRBJ2-1; D gene: TRBD2; clone size: NA; V gene: TRBV13; CDR3 protein: CASSLLWTSGLSSGEQFF; CDR3 DNA: TGTGCCAGCAGCTTACTCTGGACTAGCGGGTTATCGTCGGGGGAGCAGTTCTTC
J gene: TRBJ2-2; D gene: NA; clone size: once; V gene: TRBV11-2; CDR3 protein: CASSLSGIAGELFF; CDR3 DNA: TGTGCCAGCAGCCTTTCGGGGATCGCCGGGGAGCTGTTTTTT
J gene: TRBJ1-2; D gene: TRBD1; clone size: NA; V gene: TRBV7-8; CDR3 protein: CASSTTGGNYGYTF; CDR3 DNA: TGTGCCAGCAGCACGACAGGGGGCAACTATGGCTACACCTTC
J gene: TRBJ2-7; D gene: NA; clone size: NA; V gene: TRBV6-5; CDR3 protein: CASSPSLGTAEQYF; CDR3 DNA: TGTGCCAGCAGCCCATCGCTAGGAACGGCCGAGCAGTACTTC
J gene: TRBJ1-2; D gene: TRBD1; clone size: NA; V gene: TRBV27; CDR3 protein: CASRTTGTGTNYGYTF; CDR3 DNA: TGTGCCAGCAGAACCACAGGGACAGGGACCAACTATGGCTACACCTTC
J gene: TRBJ1-4; D gene: TRBD1; clone size: NA; V gene: TRBV7-9; CDR3 protein: CASSLATGQFEKLFF; CDR3 DNA: TGTGCCAGCAGCTTAGCTACGGGACAGTTTGAAAAACTGTTTTTT
J gene: TRBJ2-5; D gene: NA; clone size: NA; V gene: TRBV27; CDR3 protein: CASSLWGEETQYF; CDR3 DNA: TGTGCCAGCAGTTTGTGGGGTGAGGAGACCCAGTACTTC
J gene: TRBJ1-5; D gene: NA; clone size: NA; V gene: TRBV13; CDR3 protein: CASSSRGQPQHF; CDR3 DNA: TGTGCCAGCAGCAGTCGGGGTCAGCCCCAGCATTTT
J gene: TRBJ2-7; D gene: NA; clone size: once; V gene: TRBV6-1; CDR3 protein: CASSGSPRYEQYF; CDR3 DNA: TGTGCCAGCAGTGGATCCCCACGCTACGAGCAGTACTTC
J gene: TRBJ2-1; D gene: NA; clone size: NA; V gene: TRBV5-1; CDR3 protein: CASSADYVGEQFF; CDR3 DNA: TGCGCCAGCAGCGCGGACTATGTGGGTGAGCAGTTCTTC
J gene: TRBJ2-5; D gene: TRBD2; clone size: NA; V gene: TRBV19; CDR3 protein: CASSKLAGQETQYF; CDR3 DNA: TGTGCCAGTAGTAAGCTAGCGGGGCAAGAGACCCAGTACTTC
J gene: TRBJ1-5; D gene: NA; clone size: NA; V gene: TRBV27; CDR3 protein: CASSYQGSGQPQHF; CDR3 DNA: TGTGCCAGCAGTTACCAGGGAAGTGGTCAGCCCCAGCATTTT
J gene: TRBJ2-7; D gene: NA; clone size: once; V gene: TRBV28; CDR3 protein: CASSYPDSEQYF; CDR3 DNA: TGTGCCAGCAGTTACCCGGACAGCGAGCAGTACTTC
J gene: TRBJ2-2; D gene: NA; clone size: NA; V gene: TRBV7-9; CDR3 protein: CASSPQGNTGELFF; CDR3 DNA: TGTGCCAGCAGCCCACAGGGGAACACCGGGGAGCTGTTTTTT
J gene: TRBJ2-7; D gene: NA; clone size: NA; V gene: TRBV7-2; CDR3 protein: CASSLEFGEISYEQYF; CDR3 DNA: TGTGCCAGCAGCTTAGAGTTTGGGGAAATCTCCTACGAGCAGTACTTC
J gene: TRBJ2-1; D gene: NA; clone size: NA; V gene: TRBV15; CDR3 protein: CATSREHSNNEQFF; CDR3 DNA: TGTGCCACCAGCAGAGAACACAGCAACAATGAGCAGTTCTTC
J gene: TRBJ1-1; D gene: NA; clone size: few; V gene: TRBV2; CDR3 protein: CASSDSLNTEAFF; CDR3 DNA: TGTGCCAGCAGTGACAGCTTGAACACTGAAGCTTTCTTT
J gene: TRBJ2-7; D gene: NA; clone size: once; V gene: TRBV6-1; CDR3 protein: CASRLFYEQYF; CDR3 DNA: TGTGCCAGCAGACTATTCTACGAGCAGTACTTC
J gene: TRBJ2-5; D gene: NA; clone size: once; V gene: TRBV28; CDR3 protein: CASSWDSGTQETQYF; CDR3 DNA: TGTGCCAGTTCCTGGGATAGTGGGACCCAAGAGACCCAGTACTTC
J gene: TRBJ2-7; D gene: TRBD1; clone size: NA; V gene: TRBV27; CDR3 protein: CASRGQGVYEQYF; CDR3 DNA: TGTGCCAGCAGAGGACAGGGGGTCTACGAGCAGTACTTC
J gene: TRBJ2-3; D gene: NA; clone size: NA; V gene: TRBV27; CDR3 protein: CASSFGVRTDTQYF; CDR3 DNA: TGTGCCAGCAGTTTTGGGGTGCGCACAGATACGCAGTATTTT
J gene: TRBJ1-2; D gene: TRBD1; clone size: NA; V gene: TRBV9; CDR3 protein: CASSASGGADPGYTF; CDR3 DNA: TGTGCCAGCAGCGCGTCAGGGGGCGCGGATCCTGGCTACACCTTC
J gene: TRBJ2-2; D gene: NA; clone size: NA; V gene: TRBV7-9; CDR3 protein: CASSLEPLVGAGELFF; CDR3 DNA: TGTGCCAGCAGCTTGGAACCATTGGTAGGGGCCGGGGAGCTGTTTTTT